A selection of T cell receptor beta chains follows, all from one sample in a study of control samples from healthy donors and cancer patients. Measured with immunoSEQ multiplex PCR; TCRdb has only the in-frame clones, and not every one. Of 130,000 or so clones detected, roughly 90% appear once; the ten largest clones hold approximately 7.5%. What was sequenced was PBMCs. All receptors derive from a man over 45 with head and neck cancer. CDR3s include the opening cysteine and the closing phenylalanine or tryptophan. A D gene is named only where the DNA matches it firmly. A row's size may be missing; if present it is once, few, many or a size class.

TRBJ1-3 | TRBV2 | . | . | TGTGCCACCGAAGCACACTCTGGAAACACCATATATTTT | CATEAHSGNTIYF
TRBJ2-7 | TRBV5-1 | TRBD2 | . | TGCGCCAGCAGCTTGGAGGGCGGGAGGGCCCTCTACGAGCAGTACTTC | CASSLEGGRALYEQYF
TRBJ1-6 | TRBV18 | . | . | TGTGCCAGCTCACCAGGCAGGGCCGTCTATAATTCACCCCTCCACTTT | CASSPGRAVYNSPLHF
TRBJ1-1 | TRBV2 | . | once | TGTGCCAGCAGCGTACAGGGTCCCACTGAAGCTTTCTTT | CASSVQGPTEAFF
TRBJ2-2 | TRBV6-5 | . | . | TGTGCCAGCAGTTCGTATGGCTTGGGGACCGGGGAGCTGTTTTTT | CASSSYGLGTGELFF
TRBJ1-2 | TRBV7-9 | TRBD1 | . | TGTGCCAGCAGCTGGACAGGGGGGAACTATGGCTACACCTTC | CASSWTGGNYGYTF
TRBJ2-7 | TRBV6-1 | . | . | TGTGCCAGCAGTGAACCGGAATCCTACGAGCAGTACTTC | CASSEPESYEQYF
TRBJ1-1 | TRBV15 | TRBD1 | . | TGTGCCACCAGCACCCGGACAGGGGCTGAAGCTTTCTTT | CATSTRTGAEAFF
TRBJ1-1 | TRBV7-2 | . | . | TGTGCCAGCAGCTTAGTTGGAGGGAACACTGAAGCTTTCTTT | CASSLVGGNTEAFF
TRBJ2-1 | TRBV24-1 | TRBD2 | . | TGTGCCACTTCCAGCGGGGTTGAGCAGTTCTTC | CATSSGVEQFF
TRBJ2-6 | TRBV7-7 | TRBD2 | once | TGTGCTAGCAGCCCAAAGGAGGCGGGAGGGAGCTCTGGGGCCAACGTCCTGACTTTC | CASSPKEAGGSSGANVLTF
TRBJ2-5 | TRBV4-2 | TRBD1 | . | TGTGCCAGCAGCCTTAACCTGGGACAGGGAGAAGAGACCCAGTACTTC | CASSLNLGQGEETQYF
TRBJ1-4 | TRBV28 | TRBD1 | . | TGTGCCAGCAGCCCCGGGGACAGGCCTAATGAAAAACTGTTTTTT | CASSPGDRPNEKLFF
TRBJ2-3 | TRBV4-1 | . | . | TGCGCCAGCAGCCAAGCAGGAGCCTACACAGATACGCAGTATTTT | CASSQAGAYTDTQYF
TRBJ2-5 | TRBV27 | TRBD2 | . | TGTGCCAGCAGTTTATCGGTTAGCGGGGAGTGGAAGACCCAGTACTTC | CASSLSVSGEWKTQYF
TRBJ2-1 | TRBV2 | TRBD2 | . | TGTGCCAGCAGTAAATTAGCGGGAGGGTATTACAATGAGCAGTTCTTC | CASSKLAGGYYNEQFF
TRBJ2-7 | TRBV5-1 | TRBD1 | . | TGCGCCAGCAGCCATACACGGACAGGGGGCTCGAACGAGCAGTACTTC | CASSHTRTGGSNEQYF
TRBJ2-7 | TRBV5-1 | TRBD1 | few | TGCGCCAGCAGCTTGTCCTGGGACAGCCCCTACGAGCAGTACTTC | CASSLSWDSPYEQYF
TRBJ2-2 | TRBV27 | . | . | TGTGCCAGCAGTATTAGGAACACCGGGGAGCTGTTTTTT | CASSIRNTGELFF
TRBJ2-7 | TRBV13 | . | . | TGTGCCAGCAGCTTAGGGCCGGGTAGCTCCTACGAGCAGTACTTC | CASSLGPGSSYEQYF
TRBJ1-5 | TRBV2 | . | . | TGTGCCAGCAGTACCCTTCCCTTGGCAGCCAATCAGCCCCAGCATTTT | CASSTLPLAANQPQHF
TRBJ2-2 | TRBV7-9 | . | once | TGTGCCAGCAGCTCAGCGGAGACCGGGGAGCTGTTTTTT | CASSSAETGELFF
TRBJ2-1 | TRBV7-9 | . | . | TGTGCCAGCAGCCCGGTGGGCGGCCGGTTGTCCAATGAGCAGTTCTTC | CASSPVGGRLSNEQFF
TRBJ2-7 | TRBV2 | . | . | TGTGCCAGCATACGGGACATCGGGGTCGACGAGCAGTACTTC | CASIRDIGVDEQYF
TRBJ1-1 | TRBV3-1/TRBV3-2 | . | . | TGTGCCAGCAGCCTCCGTCGGGGGAACACTGAAGCTTTCTTT | CASSLRRGNTEAFF
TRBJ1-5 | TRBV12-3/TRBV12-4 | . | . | TGTGCCAGCAGCAATACTCGGCAGCCCCAGCATTTT | CASSNTRQPQHF
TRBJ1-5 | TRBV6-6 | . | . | TGTGCCAGCAGTGTCCCGGGAGATAGCAATCAGCCCCAGCATTTT | CASSVPGDSNQPQHF